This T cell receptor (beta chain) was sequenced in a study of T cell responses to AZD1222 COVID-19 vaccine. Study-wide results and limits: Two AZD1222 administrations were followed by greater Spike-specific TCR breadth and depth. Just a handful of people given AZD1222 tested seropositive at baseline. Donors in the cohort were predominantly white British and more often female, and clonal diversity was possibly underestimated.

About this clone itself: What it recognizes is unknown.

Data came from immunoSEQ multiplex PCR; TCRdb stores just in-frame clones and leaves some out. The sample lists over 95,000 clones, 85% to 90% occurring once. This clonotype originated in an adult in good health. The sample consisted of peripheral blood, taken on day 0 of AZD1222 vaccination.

The CDR3 reads CASSSTGLGETQYF. The CDR3 bases are TGTGCCAGCAGCTCGACAGGGCTCGGGGAGACCCAGTACTTC. J is TRBJ2-5 and V is TRBV7-2; 7 nucleotides line up with TRBD1. V dropped 4 bases and J dropped 5; count of bases not matched to a gene: 7. The CDR3 runs to 14 residues. CDR1 is SGHTA and CDR2 is FQGNSA in the germline V gene. Drawing the rest from reference TRBV7-2 and TRBJ2-5, the complete variable domain is GAGVSQSPSNKVTEKGKDVELRCDPISGHTALYWYRQSLGQGLEFLIYFQGNSAPDKSGLPSDRFSAERTGGSVSTLTIQRTQQEDSAVYLCASSSTGLGETQYFGPGTRLLVL.